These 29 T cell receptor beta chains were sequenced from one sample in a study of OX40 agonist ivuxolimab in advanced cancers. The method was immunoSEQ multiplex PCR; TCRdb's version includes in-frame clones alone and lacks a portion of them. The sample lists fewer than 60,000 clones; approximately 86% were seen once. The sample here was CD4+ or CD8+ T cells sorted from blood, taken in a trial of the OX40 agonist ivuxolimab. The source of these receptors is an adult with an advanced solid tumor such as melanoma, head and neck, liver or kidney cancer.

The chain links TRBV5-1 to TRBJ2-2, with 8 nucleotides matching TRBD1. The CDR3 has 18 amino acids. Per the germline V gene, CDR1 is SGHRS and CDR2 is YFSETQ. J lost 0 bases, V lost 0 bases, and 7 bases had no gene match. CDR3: CASSLARRTGTNTGELFF. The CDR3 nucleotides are TGCGCCAGCAGCTTGGCCAGGAGGACAGGGACGAACACCGGGGAGCTGTTTTTT.

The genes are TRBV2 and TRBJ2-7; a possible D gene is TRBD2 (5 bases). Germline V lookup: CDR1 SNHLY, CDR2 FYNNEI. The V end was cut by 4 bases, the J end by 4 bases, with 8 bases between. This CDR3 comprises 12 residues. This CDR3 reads CASSVGIYEQYF. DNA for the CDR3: TGTGCCAGCAGTGTCGGGATTTACGAGCAGTACTTC.

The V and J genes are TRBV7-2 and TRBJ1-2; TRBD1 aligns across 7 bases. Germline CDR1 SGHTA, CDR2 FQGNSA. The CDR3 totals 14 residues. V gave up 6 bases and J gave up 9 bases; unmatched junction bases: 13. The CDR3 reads CASSQYTGAESYTF. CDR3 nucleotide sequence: TGTGCCAGCAGTCAATATACAGGGGCGGAGAGCTACACCTTC.

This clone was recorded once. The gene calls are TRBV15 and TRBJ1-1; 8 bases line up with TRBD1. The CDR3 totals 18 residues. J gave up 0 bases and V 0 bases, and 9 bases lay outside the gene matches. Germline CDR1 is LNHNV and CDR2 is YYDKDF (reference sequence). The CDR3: CATSRDLRQGPMNTEAFF. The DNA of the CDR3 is TGTGCCACCAGCAGAGATTTGAGACAGGGGCCGATGAACACTGAAGCTTTCTTT.

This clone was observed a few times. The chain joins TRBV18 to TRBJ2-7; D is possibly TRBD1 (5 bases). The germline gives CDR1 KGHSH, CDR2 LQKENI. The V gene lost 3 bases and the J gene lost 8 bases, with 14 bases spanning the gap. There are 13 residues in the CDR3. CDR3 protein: CASSPTDRGKQYF. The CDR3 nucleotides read TGTGCCAGCTCACCGACCGACAGAGGAAAGCAGTACTTC.

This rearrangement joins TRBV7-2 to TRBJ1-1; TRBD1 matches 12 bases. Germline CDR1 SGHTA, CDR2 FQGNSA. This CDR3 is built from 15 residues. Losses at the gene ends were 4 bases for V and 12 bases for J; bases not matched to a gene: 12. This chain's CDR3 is CASSSNLGQGAITFF. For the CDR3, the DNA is TGTGCCAGCAGCTCCAATCTGGGACAGGGGGCGATAACTTTCTTT.

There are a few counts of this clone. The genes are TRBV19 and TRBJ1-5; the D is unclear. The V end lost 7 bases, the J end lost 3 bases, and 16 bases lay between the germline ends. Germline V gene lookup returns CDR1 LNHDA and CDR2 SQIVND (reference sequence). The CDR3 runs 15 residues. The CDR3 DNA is TGTGCCAGTACCCCCCCGAAGGGCCTCAATCAGCCCCAGCATTTT. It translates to CASTPPKGLNQPQHF.

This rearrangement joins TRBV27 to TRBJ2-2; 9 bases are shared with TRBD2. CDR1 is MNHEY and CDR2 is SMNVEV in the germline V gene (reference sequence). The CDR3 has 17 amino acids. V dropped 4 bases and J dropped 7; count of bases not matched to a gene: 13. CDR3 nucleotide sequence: TGTGCCAGCAGTTCCCTCCTCATAGCGGGGGAGGTCGGGGAGCTGTTTTTT. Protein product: CASSSLLIAGEVGELFF.

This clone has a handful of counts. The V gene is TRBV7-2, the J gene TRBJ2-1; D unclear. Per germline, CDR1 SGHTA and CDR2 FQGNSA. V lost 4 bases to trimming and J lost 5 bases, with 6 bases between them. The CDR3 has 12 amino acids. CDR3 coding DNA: TGTGCCAGCAGCTCTCAAAACAATGAGCAGTTCTTC. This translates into CASSSQNNEQFF.

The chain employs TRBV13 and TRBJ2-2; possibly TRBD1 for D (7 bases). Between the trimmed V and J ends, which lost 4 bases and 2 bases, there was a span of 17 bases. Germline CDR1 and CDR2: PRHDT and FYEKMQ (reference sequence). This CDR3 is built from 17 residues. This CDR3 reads CASSSGQGGPNTGELFF. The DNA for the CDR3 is TGTGCCAGCAGCTCTGGCCAGGGGGGACCCAACACCGGGGAGCTGTTTTTT.

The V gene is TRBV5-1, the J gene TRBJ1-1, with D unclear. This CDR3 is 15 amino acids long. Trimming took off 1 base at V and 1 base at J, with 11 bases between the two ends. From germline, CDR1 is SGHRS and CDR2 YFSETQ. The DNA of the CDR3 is TGCGCCAGCAGCTTGAGCCGGGGAGCGAACACTGAAGCTTTCTTT. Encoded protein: CASSLSRGANTEAFF.

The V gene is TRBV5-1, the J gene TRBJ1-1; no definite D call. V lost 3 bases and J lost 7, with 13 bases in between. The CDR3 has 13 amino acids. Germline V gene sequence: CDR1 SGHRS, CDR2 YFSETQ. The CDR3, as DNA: TGCGCCAGCAGCTATACTCTAGATGGTGAAGCTTTCTTT. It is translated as CASSYTLDGEAFF.

CDR3 in amino acids: CASSPEDGELFF. DNA of the CDR3: TGTGCCAGCAGCCCGGAGGACGGGGAGCTGTTTTTT. V and J are TRBV11-3 and TRBJ2-2; D may be TRBD2 (5 bases). V was pared by 5 bases and J by 7 bases, with 8 bases between. The CDR3 is 12 residues long. CDR1 SGHNT and CDR2 YENEEA come from the germline V gene.

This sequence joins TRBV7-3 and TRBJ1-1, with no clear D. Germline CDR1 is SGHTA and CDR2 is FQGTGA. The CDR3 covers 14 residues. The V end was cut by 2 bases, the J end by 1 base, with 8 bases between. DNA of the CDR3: TGTGCCAGCAGCTTAGTAGTCGGGAACACTGAAGCTTTCTTT. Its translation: CASSLVVGNTEAFF. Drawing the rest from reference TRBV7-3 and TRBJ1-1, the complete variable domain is GAGVSQTPSNKVTEKGKYVELRCDPISGHTALYWYRQSLGQGPEFLIYFQGTGAADDSGLPNDRFFAVRPEGSVSTLKIQRTERGDSAVYLCASSLVVGNTEAFFGQGTRLTVV.

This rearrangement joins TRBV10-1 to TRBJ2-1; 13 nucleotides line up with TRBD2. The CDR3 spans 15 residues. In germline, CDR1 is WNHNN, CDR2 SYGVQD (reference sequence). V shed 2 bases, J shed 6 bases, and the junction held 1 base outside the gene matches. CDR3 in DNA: TGCGCCAGCAGTGAGACTAGCGGGAGGGCCAATGAGCAGTTCTTC. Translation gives CASSETSGRANEQFF.

The CDR3 sequence is CASSVGPGAGNTIYF. The CDR3, as DNA: TGTGCCAGCAGCGTAGGCCCAGGGGCTGGAAACACCATATATTTT. The J gene is TRBJ1-3, the V gene TRBV9; maybe TRBD1 (6 bases). Trimming left V 0 bases short and J 2 bases short, with 9 bases between. The germline gives CDR1 SGDLS, CDR2 YYNGEE. CDR3 length: 15 residues.

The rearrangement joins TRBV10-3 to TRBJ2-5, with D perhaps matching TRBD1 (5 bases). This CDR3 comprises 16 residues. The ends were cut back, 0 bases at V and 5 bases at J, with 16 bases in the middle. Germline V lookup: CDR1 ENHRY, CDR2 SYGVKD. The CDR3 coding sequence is TGTGCCATCAGTGAGTCTGCTGGCAGGGCCGGGGAGACCCAGTACTTC. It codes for CAISESAGRAGETQYF.

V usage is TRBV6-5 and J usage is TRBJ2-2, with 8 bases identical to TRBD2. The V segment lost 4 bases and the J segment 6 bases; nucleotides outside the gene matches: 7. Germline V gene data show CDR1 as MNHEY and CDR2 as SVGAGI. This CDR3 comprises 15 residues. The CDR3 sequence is CASSSQRESPGELFF. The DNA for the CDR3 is TGTGCCAGCAGTTCACAGCGGGAGTCCCCCGGGGAGCTGTTTTTT.

In nucleotides, the CDR3 is TGTGCCAGCAGTAAGGCAGGGGTAGTAGGTGCAAATGGCTACACCTTC. Residues: CASSKAGVVGANGYTF. J is TRBJ1-2 and V is TRBV25-1; weak D call: TRBD1 (6 bases). The V end lost 5 bases, the J end lost 6 bases, and 22 bases lay between the germline ends. The CDR3 has 16 residues. The germline V gene encodes CDR1 MGHDK and CDR2 SYGVNS.

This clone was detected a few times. CDR3 residues: CASSVDRNGNTIYF. The CDR3 DNA reads as TGTGCCAGCAGCGTAGACAGAAACGGAAACACCATATATTTT. The genes are TRBV7-2 and TRBJ1-3; weak D call: TRBD1 (5 bases). CDR1 is SGHTA and CDR2 is FQGNSA in the germline V gene. The CDR3 is 14 amino acids. Trimming shortened V by 5 bases and J by 4 bases, and 12 bases separated the two germline ends.

CDR3 sequence reads: CASSTTASYEQYF. CDR3 in DNA: TGTGCCAGCAGCACGACAGCCTCCTACGAGCAGTACTTC. This chain joins TRBV7-9 and TRBJ2-7, with D possibly TRBD1 on 5 matching bases. The length of the CDR3 is 13 residues. The V gene's germline CDR1 is SEHNR and CDR2 FQNEAQ (reference sequence). With 5 bases removed from V and 0 bases from J, the gap between germline ends came to 8 bases.

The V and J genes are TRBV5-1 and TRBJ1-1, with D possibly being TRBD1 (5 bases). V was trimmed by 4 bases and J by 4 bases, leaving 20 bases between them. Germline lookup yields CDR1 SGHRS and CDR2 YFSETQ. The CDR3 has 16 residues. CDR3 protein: CASSITRSGRITEAFF. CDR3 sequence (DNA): TGCGCCAGCAGCATAACTCGATCAGGGCGTATCACTGAAGCTTTCTTT.

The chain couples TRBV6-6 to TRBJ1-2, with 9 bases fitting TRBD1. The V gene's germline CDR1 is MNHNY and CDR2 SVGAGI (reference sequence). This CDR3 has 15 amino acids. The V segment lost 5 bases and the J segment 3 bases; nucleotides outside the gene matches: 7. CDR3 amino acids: CASSRGTGWDYGYTF. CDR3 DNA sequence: TGTGCCAGCAGTCGAGGGACAGGGTGGGACTATGGCTACACCTTC.

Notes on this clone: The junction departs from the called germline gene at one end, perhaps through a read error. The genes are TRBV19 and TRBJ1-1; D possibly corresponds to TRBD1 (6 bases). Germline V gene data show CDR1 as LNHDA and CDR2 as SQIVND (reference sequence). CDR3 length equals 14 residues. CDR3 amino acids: CASSINGQQFGASF. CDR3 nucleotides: TGTGCCAGTAGTATAAACGGACAGCAATTTGGAGCTTCCTTT.

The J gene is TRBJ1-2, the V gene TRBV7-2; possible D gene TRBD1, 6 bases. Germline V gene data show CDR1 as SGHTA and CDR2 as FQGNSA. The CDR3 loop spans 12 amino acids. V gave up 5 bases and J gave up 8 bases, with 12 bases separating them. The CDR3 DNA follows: TGTGCCAGCAGCCCACAGGGACGAGGCTACACCTTC. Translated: CASSPQGRGYTF.

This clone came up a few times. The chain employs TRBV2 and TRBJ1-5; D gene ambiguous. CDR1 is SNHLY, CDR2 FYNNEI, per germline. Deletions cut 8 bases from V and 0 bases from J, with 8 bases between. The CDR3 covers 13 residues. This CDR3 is CASLRDSNQPQHF. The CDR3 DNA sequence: TGTGCCAGCTTGAGGGATAGCAATCAGCCCCAGCATTTT. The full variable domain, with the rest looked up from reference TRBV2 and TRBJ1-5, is EPEVTQTPSHQVTQMGQEVILRCVPISNHLYFYWYRQILGQKVEFLVSFYNNEISEKSEIFDDQFSVERPDGSNFTLKIRSTKLEDSAMYFCASLRDSNQPQHFGDGTRLSIL.

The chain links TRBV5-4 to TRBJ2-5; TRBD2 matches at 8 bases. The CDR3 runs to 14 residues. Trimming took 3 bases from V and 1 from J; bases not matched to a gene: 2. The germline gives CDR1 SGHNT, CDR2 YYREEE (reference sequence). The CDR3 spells CASSSGLAQETQYF. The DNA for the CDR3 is TGTGCCAGCAGCTCAGGACTAGCCCAAGAGACCCAGTACTTC.

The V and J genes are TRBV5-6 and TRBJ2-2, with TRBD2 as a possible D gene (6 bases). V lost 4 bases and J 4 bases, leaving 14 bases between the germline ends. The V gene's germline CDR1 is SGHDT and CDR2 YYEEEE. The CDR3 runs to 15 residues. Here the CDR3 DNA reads TGTGCCAGCAGCGGGGCGGGGCGGGCCACCGGGGAGCTGTTTTTT. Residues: CASSGAGRATGELFF.

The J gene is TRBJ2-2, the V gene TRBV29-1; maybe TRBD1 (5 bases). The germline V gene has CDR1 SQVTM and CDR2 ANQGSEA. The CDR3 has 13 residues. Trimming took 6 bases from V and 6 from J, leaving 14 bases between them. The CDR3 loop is CSVPTQGSGELFF. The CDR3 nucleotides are TGCAGCGTACCCACCCAGGGCTCCGGGGAGCTGTTTTTT.